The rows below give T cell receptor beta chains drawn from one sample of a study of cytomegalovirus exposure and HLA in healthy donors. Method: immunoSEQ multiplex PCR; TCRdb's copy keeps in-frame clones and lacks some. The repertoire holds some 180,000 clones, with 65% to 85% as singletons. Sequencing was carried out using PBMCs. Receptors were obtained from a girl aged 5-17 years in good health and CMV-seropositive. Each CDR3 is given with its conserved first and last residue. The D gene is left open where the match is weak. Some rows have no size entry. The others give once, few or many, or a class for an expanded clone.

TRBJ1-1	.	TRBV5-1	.	CASSLRQDGSEAFF	TGCGCCAGCAGCTTAAGACAGGATGGGTCTGAAGCTTTCTTT
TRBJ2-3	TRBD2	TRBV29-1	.	CSVSGRYTDTQYF	TGCAGCGTTAGCGGGAGATACACAGATACGCAGTATTTT
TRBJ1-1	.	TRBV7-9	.	CASSLGVREAFF	TGTGCCAGCAGCTTAGGGGTCAGGGAAGCTTTCTTT
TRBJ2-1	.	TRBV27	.	CASSLSVSSYNEQFF	TGTGCCAGCAGTTTAAGCGTAAGCTCCTACAATGAGCAGTTCTTC
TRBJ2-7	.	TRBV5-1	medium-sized	CASAGSPSEQYF	TGCGCCAGCGCAGGATCCCCCAGCGAGCAGTACTTC
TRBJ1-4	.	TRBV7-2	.	CASSLAGRVANEKLFF	TGTGCCAGCAGCTTAGCGGGGAGGGTTGCTAATGAAAAACTGTTTTTT
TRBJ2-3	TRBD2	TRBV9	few	CASSVGTSGSTDTQYF	TGTGCCAGCAGCGTCGGGACTAGCGGAAGCACAGATACGCAGTATTTT
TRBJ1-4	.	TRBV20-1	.	CSAWRDEKLFF	TGCAGTGCTTGGAGAGACGAAAAACTGTTTTTT
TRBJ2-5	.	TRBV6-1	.	CASSENSPGIKETQYF	TGTGCCAGCAGTGAAAACAGCCCAGGAATAAAAGAGACCCAGTACTTC
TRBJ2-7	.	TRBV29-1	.	CSVEKDSITYEQYF	TGCAGCGTTGAAAAGGACAGCATAACCTACGAGCAGTACTTC
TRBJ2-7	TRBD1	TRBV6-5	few	CASSSGTGLYEQYF	TGTGCCAGCAGTTCCGGGACAGGGCTCTACGAGCAGTACTTC
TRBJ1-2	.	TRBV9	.	CASSVDRRAGYGYTF	TGTGCCAGCAGCGTAGACCGCAGGGCAGGCTATGGCTACACCTTC
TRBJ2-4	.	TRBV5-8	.	CASSLARLLAKNIQYF	TGTGCCAGCAGCTTGGCCCGACTTTTAGCCAAAAACATTCAGTACTTC
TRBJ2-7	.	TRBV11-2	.	CASSSTPRLGHEQYF	TGTGCCAGCAGCTCCACCCCCAGGCTGGGCCACGAGCAGTACTTC